This TCR beta chain was sequenced for a study of blood T cell repertoires in COVID-19. The assay was immunoSEQ multiplex PCR, and TCRdb's table has in-frame clones only and misses some. The sample has 70,000 or so clones; roughly 89% are singletons. This CDR3 has 17 residues. The germline V gene encodes CDR1 LNHDA and CDR2 SQIVND (reference sequence). Between the trimmed V and J ends, which lost 9 bases and 0 bases, there was a span of 18 bases. Sequenced sample: peripheral blood. This receptor was obtained from a woman aged 80 or over with acute or convalescent COVID-19. The rearrangement links TRBV19 to TRBJ2-6; tentatively, D is TRBD2 (6 bases). The CDR3 sequence is CASLRGGGGSGANVLTF. The CDR3 DNA sequence: TGTGCCAGCCTACGTGGGGGAGGCGGCTCTGGGGCCAACGTCCTGACTTTC.